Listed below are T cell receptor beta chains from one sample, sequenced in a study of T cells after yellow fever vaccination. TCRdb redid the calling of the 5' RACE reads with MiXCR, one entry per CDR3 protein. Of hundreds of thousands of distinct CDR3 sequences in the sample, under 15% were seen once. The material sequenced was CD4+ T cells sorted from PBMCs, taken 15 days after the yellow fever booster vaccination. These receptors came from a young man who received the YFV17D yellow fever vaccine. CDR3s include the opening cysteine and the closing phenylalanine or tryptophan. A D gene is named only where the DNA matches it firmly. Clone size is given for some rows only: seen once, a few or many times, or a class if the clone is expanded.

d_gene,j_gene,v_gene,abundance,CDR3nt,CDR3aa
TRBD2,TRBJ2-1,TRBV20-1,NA,TGCAGTGCTAGGCTAGCGGGGATCTCCTACAATGAGCAGTTCTTC,CSARLAGISYNEQFF
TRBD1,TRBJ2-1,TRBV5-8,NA,TGTGCCAGCAGTGGACAGGGGTACTACAATGAGCAGTTCTTC,CASSGQGYYNEQFF
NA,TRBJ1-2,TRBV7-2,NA,TGTGCCAGCAGCTTAGCTAACACCGACTATGGCTACACCTTC,CASSLANTDYGYTF
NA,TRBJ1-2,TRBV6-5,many,TGTGCCAGCAGTTACTCACCCCTTCTTGGGTATGGCTACACCTTC,CASSYSPLLGYGYTF
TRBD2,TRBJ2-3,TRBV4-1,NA,TGCGCCAGCAGCCAAACAATAGCGGGGACTAGCACAGATACGCAGTATTTT,CASSQTIAGTSTDTQYF
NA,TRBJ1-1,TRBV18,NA,TGTGCCAGCTCACCTCTCTCGGAGGGTATAGGCACTGAAGCTTTCTTT,CASSPLSEGIGTEAFF
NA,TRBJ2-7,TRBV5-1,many,TGCGCCAGCAGCTTGGAGACTGCCTCCTACGAGCAGTACTTC,CASSLETASYEQYF
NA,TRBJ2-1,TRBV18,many,TGTGCCAGCTCACCATATGACAATGAGCAGTTCTTC,CASSPYDNEQFF
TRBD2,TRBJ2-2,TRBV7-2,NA,TGTGCCAGCAGCTTATTACGGGGGGGCACCGGGGAGCTGTTTTTT,CASSLLRGGTGELFF
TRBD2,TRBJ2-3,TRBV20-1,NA,TGCAGTGCTCCGGGACTAGCGGTCCTTTTGGCAGATACGCAGTATTTT,CSAPGLAVLLADTQYF
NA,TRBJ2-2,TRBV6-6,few,TGTGCCAGCAGTTACATCACCGGGGAGCTGTTTTTT,CASSYITGELFF
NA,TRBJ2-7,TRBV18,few,TGTGCCAGCTCCCCAAGTCAGGAATACGAGCAGTACTTC,CASSPSQEYEQYF
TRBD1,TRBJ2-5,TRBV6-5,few,TGTGCCAGCAGTTGGGACAGGGAGACCCAGTACTTC,CASSWDRETQYF
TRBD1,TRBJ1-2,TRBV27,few,TGTGCCAGCAGCCGCGACAGGGGTGGCTATGGCTACACCTTC,CASSRDRGGYGYTF
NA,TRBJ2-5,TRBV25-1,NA,TGTGCCAGCAGTGCCCTTGGCAGCCAAGAGACCCAGTACTTC,CASSALGSQETQYF
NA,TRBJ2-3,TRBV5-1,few,TGCGCCAGCAGCTTGGGGGGAAGGGGTCCGACAGATACGCAGTATTTT,CASSLGGRGPTDTQYF
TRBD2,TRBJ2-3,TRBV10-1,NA,TGCGCCAGCAGTGATTCGGGACTAGCGGACACAGATACGCAGTATTTT,CASSDSGLADTDTQYF
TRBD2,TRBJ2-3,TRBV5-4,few,TGTGCCAGCAGCGACAAACTAGCGGGGACTACAGATACGCAGTATTTT,CASSDKLAGTTDTQYF
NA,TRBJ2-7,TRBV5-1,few,TGCGCCAGCAGTTCGGCTTCCTCCTACGAGCAGTACTTC,CASSSASSYEQYF
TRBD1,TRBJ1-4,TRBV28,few,TGTGCCAGCAGTTTAAGGTCAGGGGGAAAAAAACTGTTTTTT,CASSLRSGGKKLFF
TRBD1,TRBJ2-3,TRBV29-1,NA,TGCAGCGTTGGGACAGGGATAGATACGCAGTATTTT,CSVGTGIDTQYF
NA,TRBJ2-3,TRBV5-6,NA,TGTGCCAGCAGCATCCGGGGCCCAGATACGCAGTATTTT,CASSIRGPDTQYF
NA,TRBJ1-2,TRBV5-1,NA,TGCGCCAGCAGCTTGGAGAGGGACTATGGCTACACCTTC,CASSLERDYGYTF
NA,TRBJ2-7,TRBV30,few,TGTGCCTGGAGCTATCATGGCTACGAGCAGTACTTC,CAWSYHGYEQYF
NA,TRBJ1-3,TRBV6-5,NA,TGTGCCAGCAGGCGACGCGGGACCGATGGATGGGGAAACACCATATATTTT,CASRRRGTDGWGNTIYF
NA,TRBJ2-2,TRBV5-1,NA,TGCGCCAGCAGCTTACACCCGCGGGCAGGGGACACCGGGGAGCTGTTTTTT,CASSLHPRAGDTGELFF
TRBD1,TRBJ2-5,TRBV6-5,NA,TGTGCCAGCAGGGGACAGGCCCAAGAGACCCAGTACTTC,CASRGQAQETQYF
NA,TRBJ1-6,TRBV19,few,TGTGCCAGTAGTACCCTGGTCCCGGGGCCCCCCCTGCGGCATTCACCCCTCCACTTT,CASSTLVPGPPLRHSPLHF
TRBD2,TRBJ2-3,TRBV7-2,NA,TGTGCCAGCAGCTCCCGACTAGCGGGGGGCACAGATACGCAGTATTTT,CASSSRLAGGTDTQYF
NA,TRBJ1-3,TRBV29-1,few,TGCAGCGTTGAAGTCTCGGCGGGCTCTGGAAACACCATATATTTT,CSVEVSAGSGNTIYF
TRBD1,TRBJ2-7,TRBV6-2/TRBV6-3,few,TGTGCCTCCGGGACAGGGAGTCCCTACGAGCAGTACTTC,CASGTGSPYEQYF
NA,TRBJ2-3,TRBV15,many,TGTGCCACCAGCCCTTCGGACTCACTGAGGGATACGCAGTATTTT,CATSPSDSLRDTQYF
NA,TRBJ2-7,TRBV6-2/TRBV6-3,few,TGTGCCAGCAGTCCCGCGGGCAGTAAGGTTGCCTACGAGCAGTACTTC,CASSPAGSKVAYEQYF
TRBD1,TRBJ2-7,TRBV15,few,TGTGCCACCAAGTCCGGGAGGACAGGGGCATCCTACGAGCAGTACTTC,CATKSGRTGASYEQYF
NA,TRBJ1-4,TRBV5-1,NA,TGCGCCAGCAGCTTGAGGGGCGGAGGGAGTGAAAAACTGTTTTTT,CASSLRGGGSEKLFF
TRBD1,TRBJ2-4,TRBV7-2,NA,TGTGCCAGCAGCTTCGGACAGGGGGCGCTCAAAAACATTCAGTACTTC,CASSFGQGALKNIQYF
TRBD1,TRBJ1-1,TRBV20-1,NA,TGCAGTGCTAGGGCTCCTGGTACAGGGGGCATCGCGAGGACTGAAGCTTTCTTT,CSARAPGTGGIARTEAFF